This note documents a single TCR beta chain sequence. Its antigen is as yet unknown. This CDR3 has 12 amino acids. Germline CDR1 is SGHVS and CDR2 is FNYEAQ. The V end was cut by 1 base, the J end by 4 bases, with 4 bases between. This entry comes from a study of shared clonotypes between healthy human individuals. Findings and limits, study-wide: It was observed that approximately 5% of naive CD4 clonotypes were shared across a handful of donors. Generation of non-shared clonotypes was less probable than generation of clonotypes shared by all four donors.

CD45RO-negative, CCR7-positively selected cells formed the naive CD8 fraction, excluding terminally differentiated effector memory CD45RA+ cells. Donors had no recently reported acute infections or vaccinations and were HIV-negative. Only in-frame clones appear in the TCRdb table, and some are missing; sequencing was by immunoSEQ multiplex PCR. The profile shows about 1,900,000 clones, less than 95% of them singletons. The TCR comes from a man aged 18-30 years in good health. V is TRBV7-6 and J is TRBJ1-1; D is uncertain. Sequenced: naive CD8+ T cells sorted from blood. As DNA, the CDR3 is TGTGCCAGCAGCTTAGACGGCACTGAAGCTTTCTTT. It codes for CASSLDGTEAFF. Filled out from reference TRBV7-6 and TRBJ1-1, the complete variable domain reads GAGVSQSPRYKVTKRGQDVALRCDPISGHVSLYWYRQALGQGPEFLTYFNYEAQQDKSGLPNDRFSAERPEGSISTLTIQRTEQRDSAMYRCASSLDGTEAFFGQGTRLTVV.